One and the same sample provided the 7 T cell receptor beta chains below, sequenced in a study of shared clonotypes between healthy human individuals. Assay: immunoSEQ multiplex PCR; the TCRdb copy retains only in-frame clones and omits some. The sample comprises millions of clones, more than 80% of which are singletons, and 0.13% to 0.15% rests with the top ten. Sequencing was carried out using naive CD4+ T cells sorted from blood. Subset reported: CD45RA+ positively selected. The source of these receptors is a man younger than 30 in good health.

The chain is built from TRBV5-6 and TRBJ1-2, with 10 bases lining up with TRBD1. This CDR3 region has 15 residues. Germline CDR1 SGHDT, CDR2 YYEEEE. J gave up 7 bases and V 2 bases, and 8 bases lay outside the gene matches. The CDR3 DNA is TGTGCCAGCAGCTTTAGGGACAGGGGTCAACTTGGCTACACCTTC. It translates to CASSFRDRGQLGYTF.

CDR3 in amino acids: CASTPGASGANVLTF. For the CDR3, the DNA is TGCGCCAGCACCCCTGGGGCCTCTGGGGCCAACGTCCTGACTTTC. The rearrangement uses TRBV5-1 and TRBJ2-6, with D perhaps TRBD1 (5 bases). The CDR3 consists of 15 residues. CDR1 and CDR2 from the germline V gene are SGHRS and YFSETQ. V dropped 6 bases and J dropped 0 bases, with 10 bases sitting between them.

The rearrangement uses TRBV2 and TRBJ2-7; D gene ambiguous. Trimming removed 4 bases at V and 10 bases at J, with 8 bases between. There are 10 residues in the CDR3. CDR1 and CDR2 (germline): SNHLY, FYNNEI. The CDR3 loop reads CASSAPPQYF. The CDR3 DNA sequence: TGTGCCAGCAGTGCCCCTCCCCAGTACTTC. Together with reference TRBV2 and TRBJ2-7, the CDR3 gives the full variable domain: EPEVTQTPSHQVTQMGQEVILRCVPISNHLYFYWYRQILGQKVEFLVSFYNNEISEKSEIFDDQFSVERPDGSNFTLKIRSTKLEDSAMYFCASSAPPQYFGPGTRLTVT.

This chain links TRBV4-1 with TRBJ1-2; 8 nucleotides match TRBD1. The J segment lost 7 bases and the V segment lost 5 bases, leaving 12 bases of the junction unmatched. The germline V gene encodes CDR1 MGHRA and CDR2 YSYEKL. The CDR3 runs to 15 residues. The CDR3 region is CASSSPGQGRFGYTF. In nucleotides, the CDR3 is TGCGCCAGCAGCTCACCTGGACAGGGCCGGTTTGGCTACACCTTC.

The sample holds one count of this clone. The rearrangement links TRBV7-2 to TRBJ1-3; no clear D. V shed 1 base and J shed 5 bases, with 12 bases lying between them. CDR3 length equals 15 residues. Germline V gives CDR1 SGHTA, CDR2 FQGNSA. CDR3 bases: TGTGCCAGCAGCTTAGGTGAAGGAGTAAGAAACACCATATATTTT. This codes for CASSLGEGVRNTIYF.

The V and J genes are TRBV10-3 and TRBJ2-6; D is possibly TRBD1 (6 bases). This CDR3 comprises 15 residues. Germline V gene lookup returns CDR1 ENHRY and CDR2 SYGVKD. Trimming shortened V by 4 bases and J by 0 bases, and 7 bases separated the two germline ends. CDR3 in DNA: TGTGCCATCAGTGGGACAGACTCTGGGGCCAACGTCCTGACTTTC. This sequence encodes CAISGTDSGANVLTF.

The chain recombines TRBV4-1 with TRBJ1-4; the D is unclear. There are 13 residues in the CDR3. Germline V CDR1 and CDR2: MGHRA, YSYEKL. V was cut by 0 bases and J by 8 bases, with 7 bases left in between. CDR3 in amino acids: CASSQDSREKLFF. CDR3 sequence (DNA): TGCGCCAGCAGCCAAGATTCCAGGGAAAAACTGTTTTTT.